This T cell receptor beta chain appears in the sequencing data of a study of T-cell reconstitution after alpha-beta-depleted transplantation in children. The CDR3 sequence is 14 residues long. Trimming removed 5 bases at V and 8 bases at J, with 15 bases between. Unique molecular identifiers featured in how the TCRbeta library was prepared. TCRdb fed the PCR reads into MiXCR, producing one record per CDR3 protein. The table lists about 610,000 distinct CDR3 sequences, about 10% of them singletons. This TCR was sampled from a human donor who donated a stem cell graft to a child with acute myeloid leukemia. The V and J genes are TRBV12-3 or TRBV12-4 and TRBJ1-4; the D is unclear. Material: PBMCs from the stem cell graft donor, obtained from the stem cell graft. CDR3 region: CASSGQALSEKLFF. The CDR3 nucleotides are TGTGCCAGCAGTGGGCAGGCGTTATCGGAAAAACTGTTTTTT.